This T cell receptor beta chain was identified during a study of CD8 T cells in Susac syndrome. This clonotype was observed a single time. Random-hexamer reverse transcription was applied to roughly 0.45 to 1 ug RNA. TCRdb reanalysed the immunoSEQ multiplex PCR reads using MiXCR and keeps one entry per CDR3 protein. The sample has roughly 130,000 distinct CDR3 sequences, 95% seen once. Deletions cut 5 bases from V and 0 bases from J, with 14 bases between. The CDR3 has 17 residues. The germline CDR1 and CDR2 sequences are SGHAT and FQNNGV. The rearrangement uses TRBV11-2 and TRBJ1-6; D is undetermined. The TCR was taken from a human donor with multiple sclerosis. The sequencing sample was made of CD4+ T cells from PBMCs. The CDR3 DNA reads TGTGCCAGCAGCCCACCGGGCCAAAGCTCCTATAATTCACCCCTCCACTTT. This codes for CASSPPGQSSYNSPLHF.